Described below is a single T cell receptor (beta chain) sequence and its context. Its specificity is unknown. Other DNA sequences of this sample code for an identical CDR3. It was CD45RO-negative cells, positively selected for CCR7, that made up naive CD8 cells, with terminally differentiated effector memory CD45RA+ cells excluded. Several immunoSEQ 96-well plates shared each subset's DNA, each plate a replicate. Using 200 ng DNA, 32,000 or so T cell genomes, the sorted-subset replicate PCRs were run. TCRdb's table, derived via immunoSEQ multiplex PCR, lists solely in-frame clones and lacks some. Here the sample spans roughly 2,000,000 clones, 93% being singletons. This entry is derived from a study of shared clonotypes between healthy human individuals. The study, taken as a whole, reports: Clonotypes shared by all four sorted-subset donors had higher generation probabilities than non-shared clonotypes. Rarefaction revealed incomplete sorted-subset sequencing despite large depth.

The CDR3 is 13 amino acids. Germline CDR1 is SGDLS and CDR2 is YYNGEE. The V gene lost 2 bases and the J gene lost 4 bases, with 9 bases spanning the gap. The chain carries TRBV9 and TRBJ1-1; tentatively, D is TRBD1 (5 bases). The source material was naive CD8+ T cells from PBMCs. This receptor was obtained from a young man in good health. Some clones in this sample may be carry-over from other donors' samples. The CDR3 DNA reads TGTGCCAGCAGCGTTGGGGGTACCACTGAAGCTTTCTTT. This translates into CASSVGGTTEAFF.